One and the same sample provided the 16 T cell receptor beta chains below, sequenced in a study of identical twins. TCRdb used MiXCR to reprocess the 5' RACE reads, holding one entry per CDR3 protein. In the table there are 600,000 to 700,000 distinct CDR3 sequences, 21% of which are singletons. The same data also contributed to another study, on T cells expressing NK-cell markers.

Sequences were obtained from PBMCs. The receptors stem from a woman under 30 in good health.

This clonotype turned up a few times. CDR3 amino acids: CASTDSGETGELFF. In DNA, the CDR3 is TGCGCCAGCACTGACTCCGGGGAGACCGGGGAGCTGTTTTTT. The chain employs TRBV5-1 and TRBJ2-2, with D possibly being TRBD2 (5 bases). V lost 6 bases to trimming and J lost 5 bases, with 14 bases between them. CDR1 SGHRS and CDR2 YFSETQ come from the germline V gene. CDR3 length equals 14 residues. The complete variable domain, with remaining parts taken from reference TRBV5-1 and TRBJ2-2, reads KAGVTQTPRYLIKTRGQQVTLSCSPISGHRSVSWYQQTPGQGLQFLFEYFSETQRNKGNFPGRFSGRQFSNSRSEMNVSTLELGDSALYLCASTDSGETGELFFGEGSRLTVL.

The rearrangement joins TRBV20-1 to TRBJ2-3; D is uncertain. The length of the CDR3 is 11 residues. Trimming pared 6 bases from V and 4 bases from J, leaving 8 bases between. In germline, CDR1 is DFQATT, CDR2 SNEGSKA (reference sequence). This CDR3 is CSADTPDTQYF. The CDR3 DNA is TGCAGTGCCGACACTCCAGATACGCAGTATTTT.

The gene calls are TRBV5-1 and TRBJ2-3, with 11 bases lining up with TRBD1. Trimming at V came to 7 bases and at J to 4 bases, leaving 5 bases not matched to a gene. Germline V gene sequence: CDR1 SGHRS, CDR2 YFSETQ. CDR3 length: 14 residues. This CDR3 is CASSGQGVPDTQYF. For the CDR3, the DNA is TGCGCCAGCTCGGGACAGGGGGTCCCAGATACGCAGTATTTT.

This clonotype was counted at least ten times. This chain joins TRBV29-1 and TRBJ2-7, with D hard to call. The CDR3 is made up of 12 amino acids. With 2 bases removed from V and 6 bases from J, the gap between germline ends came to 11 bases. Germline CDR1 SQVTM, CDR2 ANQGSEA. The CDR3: CSVEISGTEQYF. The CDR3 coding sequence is TGCAGCGTTGAAATCTCCGGAACCGAGCAGTACTTC.

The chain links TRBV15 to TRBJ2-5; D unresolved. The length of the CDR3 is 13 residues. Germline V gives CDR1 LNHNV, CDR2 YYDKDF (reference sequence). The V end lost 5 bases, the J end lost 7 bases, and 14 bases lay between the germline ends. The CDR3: CATSSPDVGTQYF. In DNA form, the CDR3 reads TGTGCCACCAGCTCTCCGGACGTGGGGACCCAGTACTTC.

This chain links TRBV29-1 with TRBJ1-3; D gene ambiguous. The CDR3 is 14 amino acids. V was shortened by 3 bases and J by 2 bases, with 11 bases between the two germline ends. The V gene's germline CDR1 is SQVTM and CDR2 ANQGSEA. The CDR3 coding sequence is TGCAGCGTTGAGCAAGAGATCGCTGGAAACACCATATATTTT. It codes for CSVEQEIAGNTIYF.

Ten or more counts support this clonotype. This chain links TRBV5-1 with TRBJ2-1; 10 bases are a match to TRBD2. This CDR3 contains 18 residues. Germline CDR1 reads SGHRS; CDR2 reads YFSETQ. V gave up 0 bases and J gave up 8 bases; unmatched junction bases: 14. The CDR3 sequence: CASSLAVGSGTSAHEQFF. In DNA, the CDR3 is TGCGCCAGCAGCTTGGCAGTCGGCTCCGGGACTAGCGCCCATGAGCAGTTCTTC.

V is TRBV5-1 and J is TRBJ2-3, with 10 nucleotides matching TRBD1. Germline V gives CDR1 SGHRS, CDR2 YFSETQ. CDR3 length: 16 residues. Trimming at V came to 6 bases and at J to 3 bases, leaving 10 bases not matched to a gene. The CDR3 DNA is TGCGCCAGCACCCCCCCGGGACAGGGGATAACAGATACGCAGTATTTT. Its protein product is CASTPPGQGITDTQYF.

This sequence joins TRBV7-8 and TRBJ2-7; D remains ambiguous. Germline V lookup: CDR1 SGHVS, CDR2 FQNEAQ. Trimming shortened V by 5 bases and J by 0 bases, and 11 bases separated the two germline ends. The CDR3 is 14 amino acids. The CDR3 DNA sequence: TGTGCCAGCAGCCCCCACCGGAGCTCCTACGAGCAGTACTTC. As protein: CASSPHRSSYEQYF.

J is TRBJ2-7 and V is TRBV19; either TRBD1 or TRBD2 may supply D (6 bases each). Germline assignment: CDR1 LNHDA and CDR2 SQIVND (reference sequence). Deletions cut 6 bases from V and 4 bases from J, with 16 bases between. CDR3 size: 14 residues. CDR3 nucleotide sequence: TGTGCCAGTAGCATCCGACTAGGGACATACGAGCAGTACTTC. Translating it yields CASSIRLGTYEQYF.

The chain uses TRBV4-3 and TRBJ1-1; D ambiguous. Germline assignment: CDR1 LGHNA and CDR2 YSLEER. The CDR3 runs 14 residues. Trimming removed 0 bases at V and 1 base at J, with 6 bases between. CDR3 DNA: TGCGCCAGCAGCCAAGATCCGGCGAACACTGAAGCTTTCTTT. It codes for CASSQDPANTEAFF.

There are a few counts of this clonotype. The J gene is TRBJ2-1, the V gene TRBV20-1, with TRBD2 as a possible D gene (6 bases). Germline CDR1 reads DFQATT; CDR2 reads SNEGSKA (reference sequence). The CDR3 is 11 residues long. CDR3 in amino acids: CGTQVNNEQFF. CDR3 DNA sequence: TGCGGGACTCAAGTGAACAATGAGCAGTTCTTC.

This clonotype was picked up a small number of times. CDR3 DNA sequence: TGCAGTGCCCGTCGGGCTACGGGTGAGCAGTTCTTC. Protein: CSARRATGEQFF. The chain carries TRBV20-1 and TRBJ2-1, with D unresolved. V was cut by 6 bases and J by 9 bases, with 15 bases left in between. The CDR3 extends over 12 amino acids. The germline V gene encodes CDR1 DFQATT and CDR2 SNEGSKA (reference sequence).

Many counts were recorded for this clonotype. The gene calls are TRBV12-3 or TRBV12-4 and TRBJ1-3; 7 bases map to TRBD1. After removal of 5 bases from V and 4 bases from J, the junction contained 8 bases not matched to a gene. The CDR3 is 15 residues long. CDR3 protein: CASSPEGAEGNTIYF. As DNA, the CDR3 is TGTGCCAGCAGTCCAGAGGGGGCGGAGGGAAACACCATATATTTT.

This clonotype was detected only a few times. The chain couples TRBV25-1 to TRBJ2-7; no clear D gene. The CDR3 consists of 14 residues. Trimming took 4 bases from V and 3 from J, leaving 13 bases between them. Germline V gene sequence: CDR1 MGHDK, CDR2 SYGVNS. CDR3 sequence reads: CASSASPTGYEQYF. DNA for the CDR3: TGTGCCAGCAGTGCTTCGCCCACCGGCTACGAGCAGTACTTC.

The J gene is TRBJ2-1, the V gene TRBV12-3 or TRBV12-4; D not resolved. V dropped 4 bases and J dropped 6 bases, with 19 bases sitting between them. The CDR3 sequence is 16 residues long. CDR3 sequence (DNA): TGTGCCAGCAGTTCGACCCGGACCCGGCAAGGCAATGAGCAGTTCTTC. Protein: CASSSTRTRQGNEQFF.